The 16 T cell receptor beta chains in this list originate from one sample, sequenced in a study of blood T cell repertoires in COVID-19. Method: immunoSEQ multiplex PCR; TCRdb's copy keeps in-frame clones and lacks some. The sample has around 300,000 clones; around 91% are singletons. The sequenced material came from PBMCs or T cells enriched from blood (not recorded which). The receptors derive from a young woman with acute COVID-19.

The gene calls are TRBV18 and TRBJ1-1; no reliable D call. Trimming shortened V by 0 bases and J by 3 bases, and 5 bases separated the two germline ends. CDR1 KGHSH and CDR2 LQKENI come from the germline V gene. CDR3 length: 13 amino acids. The CDR3 DNA is TGTGCCAGCTCACCACCCAGATACACTGAAGCTTTCTTT. Encoded protein: CASSPPRYTEAFF. Full variable domain (outside the CDR3, taken from reference TRBV18 and TRBJ1-1): NAGVMQNPRHLVRRRGQEARLRCSPMKGHSHVYWYRQLPEEGLKFMVYLQKENIIDESGMPKERFSAEFPKEGPSILRIQQVVRGDSAAYFCASSPPRYTEAFFGQGTRLTVV.

The chain employs TRBV18 and TRBJ2-1, with TRBD2 matching over 9 bases. The CDR3 is 15 amino acids. In germline, CDR1 is KGHSH, CDR2 LQKENI. Losses at the gene ends were 4 bases for V and 4 bases for J; bases not matched to a gene: 5. This chain's CDR3 is CASSLLAGVYNEQFF. The CDR3 DNA follows: TGTGCCAGCTCACTGTTAGCGGGGGTTTACAATGAGCAGTTCTTC.

The rearrangement joins TRBV7-8 to TRBJ2-1; D call uncertain. This CDR3 region has 11 residues. Germline CDR1 and CDR2: SGHVS and FQNEAQ. Trimming pared 1 base from V and 15 bases from J, leaving 10 bases between. The CDR3 protein is CASSLGGQRFF. The CDR3 DNA reads as TGTGCCAGCAGCTTAGGTGGCCAAAGGTTCTTC.

The chain is built from TRBV6-6 and TRBJ1-1; possibly TRBD1 for D (5 bases). CDR1 is MNHNY, CDR2 SVGAGI, per germline (reference sequence). V shed 10 bases and J shed 6 bases, with 15 bases lying between them. The CDR3 covers 12 residues. The CDR3 bases are TGTGCCATCAGACGACAGACATCTGAAGCTTTCTTT. This encodes CAIRRQTSEAFF.

The gene calls are TRBV2 and TRBJ2-2; D is unclear. CDR3 length equals 14 residues. Trimming stripped 4 bases from V and 1 base from J, with 7 bases between. Germline V gene lookup returns CDR1 SNHLY and CDR2 FYNNEI. The chain's CDR3 is CASSVVENTGELFF. The DNA of the CDR3 is TGTGCCAGCAGTGTGGTAGAGAACACCGGGGAGCTGTTTTTT. The full variable domain, rest sourced from reference TRBV2 and TRBJ2-2, is EPEVTQTPSHQVTQMGQEVILRCVPISNHLYFYWYRQILGQKVEFLVSFYNNEISEKSEIFDDQFSVERPDGSNFTLKIRSTKLEDSAMYFCASSVVENTGELFFGEGSRLTVL.

V gene TRBV5-1 combines with J gene TRBJ1-1, with D maybe TRBD1 (6 bases). Germline CDR1 and CDR2: SGHRS and YFSETQ. The V and J ends lost 7 bases and 3 bases respectively, with 16 bases between them. This CDR3 spans 14 amino acids. The CDR3 DNA sequence: TGCGCCAGCCGCTACGGGGGGGCGGACACTGAAGCTTTCTTT. This translates into CASRYGGADTEAFF.

The DNA of the CDR3 is TGTGCCATCAGCGACAGCGGGAAGGTCTACAATGAGCAGTTCTTC. As protein: CAISDSGKVYNEQFF. This sequence joins TRBV10-3 and TRBJ2-1; 7 nucleotides align to TRBD2. Trimming at V came to 6 bases and at J to 3 bases, leaving 8 bases not matched to a gene. The CDR3 sequence is 15 residues long. The V gene's germline CDR1 is ENHRY and CDR2 SYGVKD.

The CDR3 is CASSGRTGEYEQYF. DNA of the CDR3: TGTGCCAGTAGTGGACGGACAGGAGAGTACGAGCAGTACTTC. The gene calls are TRBV19 and TRBJ2-7, with 7 bases lining up with TRBD1. The germline V gene has CDR1 LNHDA and CDR2 SQIVND (reference sequence). The CDR3 length is 14 residues. V dropped 5 bases and J dropped 4; count of bases not matched to a gene: 8.

V and J are TRBV27 and TRBJ2-1; the D is unclear. The germline gives CDR1 MNHEY, CDR2 SMNVEV (reference sequence). The CDR3 sequence is 12 residues long. V was pared by 3 bases and J by 7 bases, with 7 bases between. The CDR3 coding sequence is TGTGCCAGCAGTTTCGGTCGGAATGAGCAGTTCTTC. Amino acids: CASSFGRNEQFF.

The rearrangement uses TRBV6-1 and TRBJ1-5; TRBD1 agrees at 10 bases. J lost 2 bases, V lost 3 bases, and 13 bases had no gene match. Germline V gene sequence: CDR1 MNHNS, CDR2 SASEGT. The CDR3 runs to 19 residues. CDR3 region: CASSDRGQGVPWRNQPQHF. CDR3 bases: TGTGCCAGCAGTGACCGAGGACAGGGGGTCCCTTGGCGCAATCAGCCCCAGCATTTT.

This sequence joins TRBV18 and TRBJ1-4; D gene unclear. Germline V gives CDR1 KGHSH, CDR2 LQKENI. The CDR3 spans 12 residues. V lost 3 bases and J 3 bases, leaving 2 bases between the germline ends. The CDR3 nucleotides read TGTGCCAGCTCACCCTCTAATGAAAAACTGTTTTTT. It specifies CASSPSNEKLFF.

The chain employs TRBV9 and TRBJ2-5; 7 nucleotides line up with TRBD1. In germline, CDR1 is SGDLS, CDR2 YYNGEE. J lost 0 bases, V lost 4 bases, and 6 bases had no gene match. The CDR3 extends over 15 amino acids. The CDR3 is CASSLRQGNQETQYF. Here the CDR3 DNA reads TGTGCCAGCAGCCTAAGACAGGGTAACCAAGAGACCCAGTACTTC.

This chain uses TRBV7-8 with TRBJ1-1, with D possibly being TRBD1 (6 bases). The CDR3 runs 12 residues. V lost 1 base to trimming and J lost 10 bases, with 10 bases between them. Looked up from germline, CDR1 is SGHVS and CDR2 is FQNEAQ. CDR3 coding DNA: TGTGCCAGCAGCTTAGACACAGGGCGAGCTTTCTTT. Its translation is CASSLDTGRAFF.

The V gene is TRBV5-1, the J gene TRBJ2-7; 9 bases match TRBD2. Germline V CDR1 and CDR2: SGHRS, YFSETQ. J lost 2 bases, V lost 5 bases, and 2 bases had no gene match. The CDR3 extends over 13 amino acids. CDR3: CASRTSGTYEQYF. The DNA of the CDR3 is TGCGCCAGCAGGACTAGCGGCACCTACGAGCAGTACTTC. The full variable domain, its missing parts supplied by reference TRBV5-1 and TRBJ2-7, is KAGVTQTPRYLIKTRGQQVTLSCSPISGHRSVSWYQQTPGQGLQFLFEYFSETQRNKGNFPGRFSGRQFSNSRSEMNVSTLELGDSALYLCASRTSGTYEQYFGPGTRLTVT.

The rearrangement links TRBV27 to TRBJ1-1, with D possibly being TRBD1 (5 bases). Germline values: CDR1 MNHEY, CDR2 SMNVEV (reference sequence). CDR3 size: 11 residues. Trimming shortened V by 4 bases and J by 11 bases, and 11 bases separated the two germline ends. The CDR3 DNA sequence: TGTGCCAGCAGTTACCGGGGGGAGGCTTTCTTT. Translation gives CASSYRGEAFF.

This chain connects TRBV27 to TRBJ1-2; 7 bases are shared with TRBD1. The CDR3 runs to 14 residues. Germline values: CDR1 MNHEY, CDR2 SMNVEV (reference sequence). The junction had 10 bases not matched to a gene; V was cut back by 7 bases and J by 5 bases. This CDR3 is CASTDLRDRYGYTF. In nucleotides, the CDR3 is TGTGCCAGCACCGACCTCCGGGACAGATATGGCTACACCTTC.